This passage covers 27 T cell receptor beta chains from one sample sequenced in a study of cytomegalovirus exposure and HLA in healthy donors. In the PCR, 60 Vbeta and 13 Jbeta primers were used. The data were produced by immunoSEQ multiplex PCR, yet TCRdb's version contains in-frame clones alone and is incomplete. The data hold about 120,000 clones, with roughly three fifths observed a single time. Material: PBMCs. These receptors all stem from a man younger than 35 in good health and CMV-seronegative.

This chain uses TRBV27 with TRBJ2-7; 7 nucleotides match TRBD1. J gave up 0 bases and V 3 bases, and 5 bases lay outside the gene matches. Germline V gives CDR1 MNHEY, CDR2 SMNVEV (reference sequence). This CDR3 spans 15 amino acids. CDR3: CASSFGTESSYEQYF. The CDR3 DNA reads TGTGCCAGCAGTTTCGGGACAGAGAGCTCCTACGAGCAGTACTTC.

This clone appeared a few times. The CDR3 spells CASSGAGGVYNEQFF. DNA for the CDR3: TGTGCCAGCAGCGGGGCGGGGGGTGTGTACAATGAGCAGTTCTTC. The V and J genes are TRBV7-8 and TRBJ2-1; 8 nucleotides align to TRBD2. Germline assignment: CDR1 SGHVS and CDR2 FQNEAQ. The V segment lost 5 bases and the J segment 4 bases; nucleotides outside the gene matches: 7. The CDR3 extends over 15 amino acids.

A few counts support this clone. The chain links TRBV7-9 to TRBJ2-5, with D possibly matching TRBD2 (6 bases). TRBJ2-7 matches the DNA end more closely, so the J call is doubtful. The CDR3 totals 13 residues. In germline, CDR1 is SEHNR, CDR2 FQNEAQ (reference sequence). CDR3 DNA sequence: TGTGCCAGCAGCTCAGGACTACGCTACGAGCAGTACTTC. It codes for CASSSGLRYEQYF.

The CDR3 region is CASSPVSIAGAADTQYF. The CDR3 DNA follows: TGTGCCAGCTCACCCGTTTCGATAGCGGGAGCGGCAGATACGCAGTATTTT. The J gene is TRBJ2-3, the V gene TRBV18, with 9 bases aligning to TRBD2. With V trimmed by 3 bases and J by 4 bases, 11 bases remained unmatched. The CDR3 totals 17 residues. Germline CDR1 KGHSH, CDR2 LQKENI. The full variable domain, with the rest looked up from reference TRBV18 and TRBJ2-3, is NAGVMQNPRHLVRRRGQEARLRCSPMKGHSHVYWYRQLPEEGLKFMVYLQKENIIDESGMPKERFSAEFPKEGPSILRIQQVVRGDSAAYFCASSPVSIAGAADTQYFGPGTRLTVL.

CDR3 protein: CSVKYVENSPLHF. The CDR3 DNA sequence: TGCAGCGTTAAATACGTGGAGAATTCACCCCTCCACTTT. This sequence joins TRBV29-1 and TRBJ1-6, with no clear D. Germline CDR1 is SQVTM and CDR2 is ANQGSEA. V gave up 5 bases and J gave up 7 bases, with 12 bases separating them. The CDR3 has 13 residues. The full variable domain, rest sourced from reference TRBV29-1 and TRBJ1-6, is SAVISQKPSRDICQRGTSLTIQCQVDSQVTMMFWYRQQPGQSLTLIATANQGSEATYESGFVIDKFPISRPNLTFSTLTVSNMSPEDSSIYLCSVKYVENSPLHFGNGTRLTVT.

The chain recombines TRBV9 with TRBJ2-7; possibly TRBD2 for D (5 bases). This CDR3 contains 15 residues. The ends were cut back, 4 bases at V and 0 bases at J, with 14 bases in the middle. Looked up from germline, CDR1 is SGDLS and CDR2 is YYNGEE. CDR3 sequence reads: CASSSSPGSSYEQYF. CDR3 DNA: TGTGCCAGCAGCTCATCCCCGGGAAGCTCCTACGAGCAGTACTTC.

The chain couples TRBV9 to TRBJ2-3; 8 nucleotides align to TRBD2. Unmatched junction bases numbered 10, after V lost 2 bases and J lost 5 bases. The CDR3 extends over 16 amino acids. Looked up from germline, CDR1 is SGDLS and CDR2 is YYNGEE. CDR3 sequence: CASSVQAGASIDTQYF. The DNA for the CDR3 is TGTGCCAGCAGCGTTCAAGCGGGAGCCTCCATAGATACGCAGTATTTT.

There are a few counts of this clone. The CDR3: CASRAGGYEQYF. In nucleotides, the CDR3 is TGTGCCAGCAGGGCAGGGGGTTACGAGCAGTACTTC. The rearrangement uses TRBV25-1 and TRBJ2-7; 7 bases agree with TRBD1. Per the germline V gene, CDR1 is MGHDK and CDR2 is SYGVNS. Trimming removed 6 bases from V and 4 bases from J; junction bases left unmatched: 3. The CDR3 runs to 12 residues.

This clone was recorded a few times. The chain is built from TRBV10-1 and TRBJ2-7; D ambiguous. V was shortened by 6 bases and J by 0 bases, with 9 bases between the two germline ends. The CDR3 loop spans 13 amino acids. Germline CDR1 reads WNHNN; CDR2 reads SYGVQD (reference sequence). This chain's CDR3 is CASSSGGSYEQYF. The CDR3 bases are TGCGCCAGCAGCTCCGGCGGCTCCTACGAGCAGTACTTC.

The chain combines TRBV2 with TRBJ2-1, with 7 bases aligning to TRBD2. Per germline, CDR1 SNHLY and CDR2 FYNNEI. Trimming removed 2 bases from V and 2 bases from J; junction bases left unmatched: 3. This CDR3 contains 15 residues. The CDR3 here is CASSETRGTYNEQFF. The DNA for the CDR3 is TGTGCCAGCAGTGAAACGCGGGGGACCTACAATGAGCAGTTCTTC.

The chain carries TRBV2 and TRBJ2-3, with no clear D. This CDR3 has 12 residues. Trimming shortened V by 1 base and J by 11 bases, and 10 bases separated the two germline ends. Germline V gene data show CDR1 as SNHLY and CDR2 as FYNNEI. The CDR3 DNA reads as TGTGCCAGCAGTGAAGGGCCCATGAAGCAGTATTTT. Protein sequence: CASSEGPMKQYF.

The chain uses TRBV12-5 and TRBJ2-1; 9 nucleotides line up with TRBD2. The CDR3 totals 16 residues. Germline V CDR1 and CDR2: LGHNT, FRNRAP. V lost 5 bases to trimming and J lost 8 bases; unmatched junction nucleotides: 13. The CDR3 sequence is CASGPDHWVAGDEQFF. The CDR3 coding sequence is TGTGCTAGTGGTCCAGACCATTGGGTAGCGGGGGATGAGCAGTTCTTC.

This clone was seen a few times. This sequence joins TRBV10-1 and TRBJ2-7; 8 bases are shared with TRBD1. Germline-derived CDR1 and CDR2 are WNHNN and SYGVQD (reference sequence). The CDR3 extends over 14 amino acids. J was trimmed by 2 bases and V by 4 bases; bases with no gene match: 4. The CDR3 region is CASSGTGLTYEQYF. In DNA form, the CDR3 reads TGCGCCAGCAGTGGGACAGGGCTAACCTACGAGCAGTACTTC.

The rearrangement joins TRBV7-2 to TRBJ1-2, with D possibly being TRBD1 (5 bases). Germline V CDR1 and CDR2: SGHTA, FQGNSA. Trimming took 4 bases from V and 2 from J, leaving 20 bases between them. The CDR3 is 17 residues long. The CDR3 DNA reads TGTGCCAGCAGCTCTCGCCGTAATAGGACAACCAACTATGGCTACACCTTC. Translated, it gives CASSSRRNRTTNYGYTF. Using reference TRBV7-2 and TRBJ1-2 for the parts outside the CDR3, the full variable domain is GAGVSQSPSNKVTEKGKDVELRCDPISGHTALYWYRQSLGQGLEFLIYFQGNSAPDKSGLPSDRFSAERTGGSVSTLTIQRTQQEDSAVYLCASSSRRNRTTNYGYTFGSGTRLTVV.

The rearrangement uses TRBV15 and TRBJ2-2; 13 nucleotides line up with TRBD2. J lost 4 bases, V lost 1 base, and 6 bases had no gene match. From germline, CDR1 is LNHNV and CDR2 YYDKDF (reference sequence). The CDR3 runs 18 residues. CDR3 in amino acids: CATSRGSLAGGSTGELFF. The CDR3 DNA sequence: TGTGCCACCAGCAGAGGTTCACTAGCGGGAGGGAGCACCGGGGAGCTGTTTTTT.

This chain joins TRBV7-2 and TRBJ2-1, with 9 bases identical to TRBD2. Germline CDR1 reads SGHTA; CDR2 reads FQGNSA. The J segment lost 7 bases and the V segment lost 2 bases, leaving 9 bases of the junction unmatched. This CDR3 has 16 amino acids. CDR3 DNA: TGTGCCAGCAGCTTAAGACTAGCGGAGATTCGGAATGAGCAGTTCTTC. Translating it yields CASSLRLAEIRNEQFF.

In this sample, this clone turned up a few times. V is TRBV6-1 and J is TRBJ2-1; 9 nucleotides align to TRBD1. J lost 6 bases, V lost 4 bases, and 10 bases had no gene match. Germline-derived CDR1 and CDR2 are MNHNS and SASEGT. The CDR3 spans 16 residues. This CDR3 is CASSGLTGTGSNEQFF. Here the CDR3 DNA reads TGTGCCAGCAGTGGATTGACCGGGACAGGGAGCAATGAGCAGTTCTTC.

CDR3 region: CASSLSDRVDLPKTQYF. DNA of the CDR3: TGTGCCAGCAGTTTATCGGACAGGGTCGATTTGCCAAAGACCCAGTACTTC. The J gene is TRBJ2-5, the V gene TRBV28; 8 bases agree with TRBD1. V was clipped by 1 base and J by 6 bases; unmatched bases: 13. This CDR3 contains 17 residues. Germline V lookup: CDR1 MDHEN, CDR2 SYDVKM.

The CDR3 sequence is CATNKLAGAYEQYF. CDR3 sequence (DNA): TGTGCCACCAATAAACTAGCGGGAGCCTACGAGCAGTACTTC. The V call is TRBV28, the J call TRBJ2-7; 11 nucleotides match TRBD2. V was clipped by 10 bases and J by 2 bases; unmatched bases: 7. There are 14 residues in the CDR3. Germline V gene data show CDR1 as MDHEN and CDR2 as SYDVKM.

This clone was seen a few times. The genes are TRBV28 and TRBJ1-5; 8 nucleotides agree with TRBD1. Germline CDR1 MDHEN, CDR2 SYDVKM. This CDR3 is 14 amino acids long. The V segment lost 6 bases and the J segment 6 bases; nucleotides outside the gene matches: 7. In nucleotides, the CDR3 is TGTGCCAGCAGGAAGGACAGGGTGCGTCAGCCCCAGCATTTT. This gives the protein CASRKDRVRQPQHF.

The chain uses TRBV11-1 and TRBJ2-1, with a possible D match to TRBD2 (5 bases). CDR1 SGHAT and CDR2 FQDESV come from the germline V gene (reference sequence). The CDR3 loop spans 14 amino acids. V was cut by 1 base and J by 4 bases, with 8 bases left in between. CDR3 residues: CASSLEDSYNEQFF. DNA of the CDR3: TGTGCCAGCAGCTTAGAGGACTCTTACAATGAGCAGTTCTTC.

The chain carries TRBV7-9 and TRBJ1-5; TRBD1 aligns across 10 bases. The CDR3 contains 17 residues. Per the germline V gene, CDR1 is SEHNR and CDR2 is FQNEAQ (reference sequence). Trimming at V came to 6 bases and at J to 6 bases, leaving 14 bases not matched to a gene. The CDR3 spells CASSKAPGQGRGQPQHF. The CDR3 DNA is TGTGCCAGCAGTAAGGCCCCGGGACAGGGGCGAGGTCAGCCCCAGCATTTT.

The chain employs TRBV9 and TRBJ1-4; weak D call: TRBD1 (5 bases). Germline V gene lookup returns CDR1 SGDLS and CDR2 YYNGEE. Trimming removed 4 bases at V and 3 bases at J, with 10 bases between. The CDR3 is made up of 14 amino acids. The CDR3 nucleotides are TGTGCCAGCAGCACGACAGTGGCTAATGAAAAACTGTTTTTT. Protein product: CASSTTVANEKLFF.

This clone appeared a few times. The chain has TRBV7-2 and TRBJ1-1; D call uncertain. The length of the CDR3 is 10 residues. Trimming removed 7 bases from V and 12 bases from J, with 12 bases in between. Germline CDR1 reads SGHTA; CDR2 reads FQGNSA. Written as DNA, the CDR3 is TGTGCCAGCACCCCCGGGTTAACTTTCTTT. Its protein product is CASTPGLTFF.

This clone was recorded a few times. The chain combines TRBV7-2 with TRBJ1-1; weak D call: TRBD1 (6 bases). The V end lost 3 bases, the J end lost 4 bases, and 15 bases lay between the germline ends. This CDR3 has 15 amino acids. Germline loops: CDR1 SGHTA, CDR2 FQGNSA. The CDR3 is CASSFPRGRGTEAFF. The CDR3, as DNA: TGTGCCAGCAGCTTCCCCCGGGGCAGGGGCACTGAAGCTTTCTTT. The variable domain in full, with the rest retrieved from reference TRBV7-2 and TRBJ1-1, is GAGVSQSPSNKVTEKGKDVELRCDPISGHTALYWYRQSLGQGLEFLIYFQGNSAPDKSGLPSDRFSAERTGGSVSTLTIQRTQQEDSAVYLCASSFPRGRGTEAFFGQGTRLTVV.

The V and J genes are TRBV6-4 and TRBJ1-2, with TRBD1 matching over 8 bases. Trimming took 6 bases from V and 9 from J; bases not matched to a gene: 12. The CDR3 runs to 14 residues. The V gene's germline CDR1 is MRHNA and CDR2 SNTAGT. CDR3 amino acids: CASRRTTGAQSYTF. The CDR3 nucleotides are TGTGCCAGCAGGAGGACGACAGGGGCTCAGAGCTACACCTTC.

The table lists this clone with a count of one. Written as DNA, the CDR3 is TGTGCCAGCACCTGGGTTGGACTAGCGGGTGGCACAGATACGCAGTATTTT. Its protein product is CASTWVGLAGGTDTQYF. The chain recombines TRBV2 with TRBJ2-3; 11 nucleotides line up with TRBD2. Trimming at V came to 7 bases and at J to 1 base, leaving 10 bases not matched to a gene. This CDR3 comprises 17 residues. The germline gives CDR1 SNHLY, CDR2 FYNNEI.